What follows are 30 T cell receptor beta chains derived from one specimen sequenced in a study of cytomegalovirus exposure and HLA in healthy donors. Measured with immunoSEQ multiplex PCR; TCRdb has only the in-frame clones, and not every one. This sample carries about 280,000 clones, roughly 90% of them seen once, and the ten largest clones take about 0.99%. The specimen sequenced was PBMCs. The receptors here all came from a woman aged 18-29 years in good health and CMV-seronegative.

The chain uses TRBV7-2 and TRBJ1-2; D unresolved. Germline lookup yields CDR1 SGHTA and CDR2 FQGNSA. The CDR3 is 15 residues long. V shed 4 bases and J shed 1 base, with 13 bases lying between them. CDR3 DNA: TGTGCCAGCAGCTCTCCCTTTGGCTTTAACTATGGCTACACCTTC. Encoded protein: CASSSPFGFNYGYTF.

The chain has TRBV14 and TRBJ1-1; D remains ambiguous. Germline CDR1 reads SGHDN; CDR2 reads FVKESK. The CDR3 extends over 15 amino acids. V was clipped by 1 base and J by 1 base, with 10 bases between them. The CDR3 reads CASSQVIGGNTEAFF. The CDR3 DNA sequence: TGTGCCAGCAGCCAAGTGATCGGCGGGAACACTGAAGCTTTCTTT.

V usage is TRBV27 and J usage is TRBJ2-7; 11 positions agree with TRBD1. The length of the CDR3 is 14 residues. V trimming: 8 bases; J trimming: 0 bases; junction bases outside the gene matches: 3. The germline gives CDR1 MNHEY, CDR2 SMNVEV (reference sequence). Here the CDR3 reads CASQDRGLSYEQYF. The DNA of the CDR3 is TGTGCCAGCCAGGACAGGGGGCTCTCCTACGAGCAGTACTTC.

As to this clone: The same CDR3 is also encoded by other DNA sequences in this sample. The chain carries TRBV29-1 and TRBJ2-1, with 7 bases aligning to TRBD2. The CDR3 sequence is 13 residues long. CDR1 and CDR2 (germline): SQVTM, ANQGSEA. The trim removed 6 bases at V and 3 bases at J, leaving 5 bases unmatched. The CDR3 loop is CSVDGGSYNEQFF. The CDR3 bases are TGCAGCGTCGACGGGGGGAGCTACAATGAGCAGTTCTTC.

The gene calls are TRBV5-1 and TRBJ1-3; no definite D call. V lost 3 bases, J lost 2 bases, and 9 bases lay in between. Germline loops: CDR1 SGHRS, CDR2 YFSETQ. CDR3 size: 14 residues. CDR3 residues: CASSSGLAGNTIYF. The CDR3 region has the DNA TGCGCCAGCAGCTCCGGACTTGCTGGAAACACCATATATTTT. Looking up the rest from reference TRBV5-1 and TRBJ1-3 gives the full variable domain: KAGVTQTPRYLIKTRGQQVTLSCSPISGHRSVSWYQQTPGQGLQFLFEYFSETQRNKGNFPGRFSGRQFSNSRSEMNVSTLELGDSALYLCASSSGLAGNTIYFGEGSWLTVV.

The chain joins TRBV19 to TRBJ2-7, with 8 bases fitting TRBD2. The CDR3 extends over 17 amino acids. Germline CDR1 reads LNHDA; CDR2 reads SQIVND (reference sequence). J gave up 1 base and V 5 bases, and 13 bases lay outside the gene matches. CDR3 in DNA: TGTGCCAGTAGTCCTGCCTATTCCGGGACTAGGTCCTACGAGCAGTACTTC. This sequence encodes CASSPAYSGTRSYEQYF.

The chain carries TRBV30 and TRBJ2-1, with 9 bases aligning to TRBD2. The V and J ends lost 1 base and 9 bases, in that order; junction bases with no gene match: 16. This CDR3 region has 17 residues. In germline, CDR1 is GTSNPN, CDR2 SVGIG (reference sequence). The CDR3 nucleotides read TGTGCCTGGAGTGGGGGCCGGTCTTCTAGCGGGGAGGGTGAGCAGTTCTTC. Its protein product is CAWSGGRSSSGEGEQFF.

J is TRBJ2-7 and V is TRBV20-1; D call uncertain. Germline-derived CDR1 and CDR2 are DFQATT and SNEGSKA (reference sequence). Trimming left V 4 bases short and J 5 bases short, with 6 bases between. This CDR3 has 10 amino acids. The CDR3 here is CSAKLNEQYF. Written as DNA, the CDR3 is TGCAGTGCTAAGCTGAACGAGCAGTACTTC.

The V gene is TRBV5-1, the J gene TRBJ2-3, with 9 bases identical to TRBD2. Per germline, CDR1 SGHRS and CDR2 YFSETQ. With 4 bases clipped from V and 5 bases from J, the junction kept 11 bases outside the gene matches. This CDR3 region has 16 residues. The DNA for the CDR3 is TGCGCCAGCAGCCCAAGGACTAGCGCCTCAAGAGATACGCAGTATTTT. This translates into CASSPRTSASRDTQYF.

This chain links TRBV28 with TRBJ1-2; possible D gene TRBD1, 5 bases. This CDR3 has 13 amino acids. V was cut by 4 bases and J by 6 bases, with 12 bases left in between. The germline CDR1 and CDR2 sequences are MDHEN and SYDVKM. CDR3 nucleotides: TGTGCCAGCAGTTCTAAGGCAGGGCATGGCTACACCTTC. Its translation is CASSSKAGHGYTF.

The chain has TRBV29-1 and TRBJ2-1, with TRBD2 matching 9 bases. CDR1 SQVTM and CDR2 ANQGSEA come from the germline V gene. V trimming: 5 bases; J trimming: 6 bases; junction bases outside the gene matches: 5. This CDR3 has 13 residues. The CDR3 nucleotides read TGCAGCGTTTCCAGCGGGAGGATCAATGAGCAGTTCTTC. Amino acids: CSVSSGRINEQFF.

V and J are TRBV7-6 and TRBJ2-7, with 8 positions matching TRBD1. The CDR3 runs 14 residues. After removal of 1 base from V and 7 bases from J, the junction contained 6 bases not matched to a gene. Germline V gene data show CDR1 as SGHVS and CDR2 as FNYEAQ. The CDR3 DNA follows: TGTGCCAGCAGCTTAGGCCAGGGGGCATATGAGCAGTACTTC. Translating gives CASSLGQGAYEQYF.

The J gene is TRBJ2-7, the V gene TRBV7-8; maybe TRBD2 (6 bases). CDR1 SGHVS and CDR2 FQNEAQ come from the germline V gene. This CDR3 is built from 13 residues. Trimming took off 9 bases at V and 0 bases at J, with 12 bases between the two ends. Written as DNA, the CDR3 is TGTGCCAGTGGAGGGCCCATCTCCTACGAGCAGTACTTC. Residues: CASGGPISYEQYF.

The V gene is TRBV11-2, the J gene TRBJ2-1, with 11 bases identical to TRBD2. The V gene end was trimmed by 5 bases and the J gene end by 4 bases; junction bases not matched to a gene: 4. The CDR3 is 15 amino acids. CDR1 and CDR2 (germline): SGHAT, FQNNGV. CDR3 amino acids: CASSPGTSGYNEQFF. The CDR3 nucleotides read TGTGCCAGCAGCCCGGGGACTAGCGGATACAATGAGCAGTTCTTC.

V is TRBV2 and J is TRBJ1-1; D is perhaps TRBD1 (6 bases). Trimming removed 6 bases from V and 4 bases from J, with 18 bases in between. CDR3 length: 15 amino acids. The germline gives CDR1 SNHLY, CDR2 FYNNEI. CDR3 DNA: TGTGCCAGCAGGGTCGGGGGGAGCAGGGGCACTGAAGCTTTCTTT. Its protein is CASRVGGSRGTEAFF.

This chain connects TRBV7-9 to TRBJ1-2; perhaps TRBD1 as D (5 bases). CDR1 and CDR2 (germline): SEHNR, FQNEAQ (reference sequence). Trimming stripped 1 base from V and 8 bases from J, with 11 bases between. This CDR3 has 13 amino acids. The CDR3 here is CASSLVSQGGYTF. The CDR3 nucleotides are TGTGCCAGCAGCTTAGTGAGCCAGGGAGGCTACACCTTC.

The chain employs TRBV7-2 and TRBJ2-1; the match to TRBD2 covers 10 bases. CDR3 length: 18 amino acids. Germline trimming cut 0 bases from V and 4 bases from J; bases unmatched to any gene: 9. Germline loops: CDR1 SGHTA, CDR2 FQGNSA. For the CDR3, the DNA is TGTGCCAGCAGCTTAGCGGGGCTAGCGGGAGTTAGTTACAATGAGCAGTTCTTC. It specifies CASSLAGLAGVSYNEQFF.

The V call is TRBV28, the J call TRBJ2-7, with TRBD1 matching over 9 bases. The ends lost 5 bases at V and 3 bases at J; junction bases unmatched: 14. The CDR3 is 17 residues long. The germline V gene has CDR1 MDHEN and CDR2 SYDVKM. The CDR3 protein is CASSLLLNSGQGYEQYF. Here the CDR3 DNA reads TGTGCCAGCAGTCTACTCCTAAACTCGGGACAGGGCTACGAGCAGTACTTC.

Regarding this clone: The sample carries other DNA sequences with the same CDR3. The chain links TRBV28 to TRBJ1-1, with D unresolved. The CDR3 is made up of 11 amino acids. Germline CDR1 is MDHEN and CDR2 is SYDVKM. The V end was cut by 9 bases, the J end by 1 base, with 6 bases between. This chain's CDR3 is CASRRNTEAFF. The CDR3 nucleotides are TGTGCCAGTCGGAGGAACACTGAAGCTTTCTTT. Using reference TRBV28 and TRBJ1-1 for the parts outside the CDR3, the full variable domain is DVKVTQSSRYLVKRTGEKVFLECVQDMDHENMFWYRQDPGLGLRLIYFSYDVKMKEKGDIPEGYSVSREKKERFSLILESASTNQTSMYLCASRRNTEAFFGQGTRLTVV.

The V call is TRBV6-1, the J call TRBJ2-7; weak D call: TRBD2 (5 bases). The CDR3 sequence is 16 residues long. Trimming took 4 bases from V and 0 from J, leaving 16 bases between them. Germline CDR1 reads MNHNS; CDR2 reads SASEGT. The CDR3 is CASSAANFRGSYEQYF. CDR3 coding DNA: TGTGCCAGCAGTGCGGCCAACTTTCGGGGCTCCTACGAGCAGTACTTC.

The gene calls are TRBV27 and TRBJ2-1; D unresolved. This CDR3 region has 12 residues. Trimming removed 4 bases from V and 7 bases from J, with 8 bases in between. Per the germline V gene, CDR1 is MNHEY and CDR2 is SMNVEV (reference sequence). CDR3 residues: CASSYSMNEQFF. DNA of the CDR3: TGTGCCAGCAGTTACAGCATGAATGAGCAGTTCTTC.

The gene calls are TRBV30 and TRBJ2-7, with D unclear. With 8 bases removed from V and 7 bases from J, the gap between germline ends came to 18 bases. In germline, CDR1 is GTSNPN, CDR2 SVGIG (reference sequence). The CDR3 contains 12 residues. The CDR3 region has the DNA TGTGCCGTAGAGAAGAAACTTCGGGAGCAGTACTTC. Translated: CAVEKKLREQYF. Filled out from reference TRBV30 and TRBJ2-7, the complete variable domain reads SQTIHQWPATLVQPVGSPLSLECTVEGTSNPNLYWYRQAAGRGLQLLFYSVGIGQISSEVPQNLSASRPQDRQFILSSKKLLLSDSGFYLCAVEKKLREQYFGPGTRLTVT.

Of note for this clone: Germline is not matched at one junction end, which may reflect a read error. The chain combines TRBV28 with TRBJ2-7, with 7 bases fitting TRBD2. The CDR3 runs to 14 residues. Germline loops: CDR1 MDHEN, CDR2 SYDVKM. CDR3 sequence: CASKSVGRSSEQYF. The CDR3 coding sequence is TGTGCCAGCAAGTCCGTCGGGAGGTCCTCCGAGCAGTACTTC.

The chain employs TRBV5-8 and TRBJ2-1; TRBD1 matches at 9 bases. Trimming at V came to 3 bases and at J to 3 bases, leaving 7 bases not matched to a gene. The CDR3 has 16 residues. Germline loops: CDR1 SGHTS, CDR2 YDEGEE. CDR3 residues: CASSYRGRVNYNEQFF. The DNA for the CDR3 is TGTGCCAGCAGCTACAGGGGGCGGGTGAACTACAATGAGCAGTTCTTC.

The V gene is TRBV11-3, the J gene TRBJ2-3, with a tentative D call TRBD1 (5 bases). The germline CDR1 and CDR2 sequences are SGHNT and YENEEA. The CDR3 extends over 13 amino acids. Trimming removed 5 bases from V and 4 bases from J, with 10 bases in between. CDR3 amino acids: CASSTGPPDTQYF. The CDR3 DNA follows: TGTGCCAGCAGCACAGGACCTCCAGATACGCAGTATTTT.

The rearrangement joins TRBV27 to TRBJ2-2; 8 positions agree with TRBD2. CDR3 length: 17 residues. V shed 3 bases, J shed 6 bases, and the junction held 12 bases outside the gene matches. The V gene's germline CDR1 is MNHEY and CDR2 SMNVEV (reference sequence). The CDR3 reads CASSLPQLAAVPGELFF. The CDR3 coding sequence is TGTGCCAGCAGTTTGCCACAACTAGCGGCAGTTCCCGGGGAGCTGTTTTTT.

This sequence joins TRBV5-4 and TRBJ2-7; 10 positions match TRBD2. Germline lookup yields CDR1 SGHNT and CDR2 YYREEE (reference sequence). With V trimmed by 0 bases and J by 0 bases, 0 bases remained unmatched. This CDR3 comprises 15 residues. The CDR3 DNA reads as TGTGCCAGCAGCTTGGTAGCGGGAGGCTCCTACGAGCAGTACTTC. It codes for CASSLVAGGSYEQYF.

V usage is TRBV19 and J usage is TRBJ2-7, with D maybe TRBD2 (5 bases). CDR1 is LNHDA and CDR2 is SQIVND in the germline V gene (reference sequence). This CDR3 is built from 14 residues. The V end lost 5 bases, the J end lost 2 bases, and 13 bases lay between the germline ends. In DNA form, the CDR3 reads TGTGCCAGTAGTCCTCGGACTGTGACCTACGAGCAGTACTTC. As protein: CASSPRTVTYEQYF. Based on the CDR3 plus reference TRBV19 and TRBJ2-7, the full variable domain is DGGITQSPKYLFRKEGQNVTLSCEQNLNHDAMYWYRQDPGQGLRLIYYSQIVNDFQKGDIAEGYSVSREKKESFPLTVTSAQKNPTAFYLCASSPRTVTYEQYFGPGTRLTVT.

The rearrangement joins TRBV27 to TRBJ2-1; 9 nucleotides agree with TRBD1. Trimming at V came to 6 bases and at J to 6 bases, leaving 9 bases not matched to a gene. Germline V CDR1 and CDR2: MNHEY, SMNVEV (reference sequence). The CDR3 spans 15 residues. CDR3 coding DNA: TGTGCCAGCAGCCCCCGGGACAGGGTTTCCAATGAGCAGTTCTTC. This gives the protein CASSPRDRVSNEQFF.

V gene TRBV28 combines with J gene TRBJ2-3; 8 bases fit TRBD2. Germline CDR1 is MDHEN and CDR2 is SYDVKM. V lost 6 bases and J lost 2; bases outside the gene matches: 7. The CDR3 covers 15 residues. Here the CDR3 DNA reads TGTGCCAGCAGACAACTAGCGGCCTTCACAGATACGCAGTATTTT. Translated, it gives CASRQLAAFTDTQYF.